Sequencing of this T cell receptor beta chain was carried out in a study of T cell changes during pregnancy in multiple sclerosis. Method: immunoSEQ multiplex PCR; TCRdb's copy keeps in-frame clones and lacks some. The sample lists about 17,000 clones; 85% to 90% were seen once. Germline assignment: CDR1 KGHSY and CDR2 FQNENV. CDR3 length: 11 residues. The V and J ends lost 2 bases and 14 bases respectively, with 7 bases between them. A few counts support this clone. The sequencing here drew on CD8+ T cells from peripheral blood mononuclear cells, taken in the third trimester of pregnancy. This clonotype was obtained from a female donor in good health, enrolled as a control in a pregnancy study. The chain recombines TRBV16 with TRBJ1-6; no firm D call. This chain's CDR3 is CASSQPPALHF. DNA for the CDR3: TGTGCCAGCAGCCAACCACCGGCCCTCCACTTT.